Each of the 25 T cell receptor beta chains below was sequenced from the same sample in a study of blood T cell repertoires in COVID-19 (TCRdb year 2020). Library preparation employed the immunoSEQ multiplex PCR assay. The table comes from immuneACCESS by way of TCRdb, which keeps in-frame sequences with V and J called. Part of the clones is missing from these tables; in studies checked, under half for an unresolved V gene and the rest for unknown reasons. The sample table lists about 42,000 clones, about 90% of them with a count of one. The leading ten clones occupy around 2.9% of the sample. Sequenced: peripheral blood. These receptors all stem from a man aged 45-65 years with active COVID-19.

The gene calls are TRBV19 and TRBJ2-7, with 10 nucleotides matching TRBD1. Germline CDR1 LNHDA, CDR2 SQIVND (reference sequence). The junction had 16 bases not matched to a gene; V was cut back by 10 bases and J by 7 bases. The CDR3 has 15 amino acids. The CDR3 DNA follows: TGTGCCACGAATCCGACAGGGGGCGCCGGGGGTGAGCAGTACTTC. The encoded protein is CATNPTGGAGGEQYF.

This rearrangement joins TRBV12-3 or TRBV12-4 to TRBJ1-2; D unresolved. Trimming took off 2 bases at V and 13 bases at J, with 8 bases between the two ends. The CDR3 has 10 amino acids. The CDR3 DNA sequence: TGTGCCAGCAGTTTAAATAAAATCACCTTC. Its protein is CASSLNKITF.

The chain joins TRBV7-9 to TRBJ2-1; TRBD2 agrees at 9 bases. Germline V gene lookup returns CDR1 SEHNR and CDR2 FQNEAQ (reference sequence). The CDR3 length is 14 residues. V lost 3 bases to trimming and J lost 8 bases; unmatched junction nucleotides: 5. CDR3 in DNA: TGTGCCAGCAGCTTTGGCGGGGGGGCGGATGAGCAGTTCTTC. Translation gives CASSFGGGADEQFF.

V is TRBV27 and J is TRBJ1-6, with a tentative D call TRBD1 (6 bases). CDR1 and CDR2 (germline): MNHEY, SMNVEV (reference sequence). The CDR3 contains 15 residues. V lost 2 bases and J lost 2, with 7 bases in between. Here the CDR3 reads CASSLGTTYNSPLHF. The CDR3 bases are TGTGCCAGCAGTTTAGGGACAACCTATAATTCACCCCTCCACTTT.

The CDR3 protein is CASSVDSGSYEQYF. Here the CDR3 DNA reads TGTGCCAGCAGCGTAGATAGCGGCTCCTACGAGCAGTACTTC. This chain connects TRBV9 to TRBJ2-7; D possibly corresponds to TRBD2 (6 bases). V dropped 0 bases and J dropped 0 bases, with 7 bases sitting between them. The CDR3 loop spans 14 amino acids. The germline CDR1 and CDR2 sequences are SGDLS and YYNGEE.

The rearrangement joins TRBV18 to TRBJ1-2; 7 bases fit TRBD1. The CDR3 totals 15 residues. From germline, CDR1 is KGHSH and CDR2 LQKENI. Trimming took 1 base from V and 4 from J; bases not matched to a gene: 6. For the CDR3, the DNA is TGTGCCAGCTCACCACGACAGGGCGAGGCCTATGGCTACACCTTC. This translates into CASSPRQGEAYGYTF.

V usage is TRBV27 and J usage is TRBJ1-6, with TRBD1 identical over 7 bases. Germline CDR1 is MNHEY and CDR2 is SMNVEV (reference sequence). The CDR3 extends over 18 amino acids. V lost 4 bases, J lost 0 bases, and 9 bases stayed unmatched. In nucleotides, the CDR3 is TGTGCCAGCAGTTCGGGACAGACTATAAGCTCCTATAATTCACCCCTCCACTTT. Amino acid sequence: CASSSGQTISSYNSPLHF.

V usage is TRBV27 and J usage is TRBJ2-3; 8 bases line up with TRBD2. Germline trimming cut 3 bases from V and 0 bases from J; bases unmatched to any gene: 17. There are 20 residues in the CDR3. CDR1 and CDR2 from the germline V gene are MNHEY and SMNVEV (reference sequence). The CDR3 is CASSFVGGSGVDSSTDTQYF. The CDR3 bases are TGTGCCAGCAGTTTTGTAGGCGGTAGCGGGGTAGATTCTAGCACAGATACGCAGTATTTT.

This chain joins TRBV5-5 and TRBJ1-1; D perhaps matches TRBD1 (6 bases). Trimming removed 4 bases from V and 6 bases from J, with 19 bases in between. Germline V CDR1 and CDR2: SGHKS, YYEKEE (reference sequence). The CDR3 totals 15 residues. The CDR3 reads CASSPTTGKGAEAFF. Written as DNA, the CDR3 is TGTGCCAGCAGCCCAACGACAGGAAAAGGGGCTGAAGCTTTCTTT.

The chain carries TRBV2 and TRBJ1-1, with a tentative D call TRBD1 (5 bases). The CDR3 spans 14 residues. The germline V gene has CDR1 SNHLY and CDR2 FYNNEI. Trimming took off 11 bases at V and 4 bases at J, with 20 bases between the two ends. The CDR3 sequence: CAAQGEVIGTEAFF. The CDR3 DNA reads TGTGCCGCCCAGGGTGAGGTGATTGGCACTGAAGCTTTCTTT.

The sample holds one count of this clone. The V call is TRBV29-1, the J call TRBJ2-7; a weak D match, TRBD2 (5 bases). The CDR3 extends over 12 amino acids. V dropped 6 bases and J dropped 0 bases, with 9 bases sitting between them. Per the germline V gene, CDR1 is SQVTM and CDR2 is ANQGSEA. The CDR3 reads CSVTGVSYEQYF. DNA for the CDR3: TGCAGCGTAACCGGGGTCTCCTACGAGCAGTACTTC.

The CDR3 protein is CAWSPLEGVLNTEAFF. DNA for the CDR3: TGTGCCTGGAGTCCCCTCGAGGGCGTGCTGAACACTGAAGCTTTCTTT. The chain combines TRBV30 with TRBJ1-1; the D is unclear. With 2 bases removed from V and 0 bases from J, the gap between germline ends came to 16 bases. The CDR3 has 16 residues. Germline values: CDR1 GTSNPN, CDR2 SVGIG (reference sequence). The variable domain in full, with the rest retrieved from reference TRBV30 and TRBJ1-1, is SQTIHQWPATLVQPVGSPLSLECTVEGTSNPNLYWYRQAAGRGLQLLFYSVGIGQISSEVPQNLSASRPQDRQFILSSKKLLLSDSGFYLCAWSPLEGVLNTEAFFGQGTRLTVV.

The chain has TRBV2 and TRBJ1-5; D gene uncertain. CDR1 and CDR2 from the germline V gene are SNHLY and FYNNEI. This CDR3 spans 14 amino acids. Trimming stripped 4 bases from V and 1 base from J, with 8 bases between. CDR3 coding DNA: TGTGCCAGCAGTGCTGGGCCAAGCAATCAGCCCCAGCATTTT. Translating it yields CASSAGPSNQPQHF.

The chain combines TRBV5-4 with TRBJ1-4; 9 bases fit TRBD1. J gave up 7 bases and V 3 bases, and 7 bases lay outside the gene matches. This CDR3 has 15 amino acids. CDR1 is SGHNT, CDR2 YYREEE, per germline (reference sequence). CDR3 amino acids: CASSSRTGDSEKLFF. For the CDR3, the DNA is TGTGCCAGCAGCTCCCGGACAGGGGACAGTGAAAAACTGTTTTTT.

The CDR3 nucleotides read TGTGCCAGCAGCTCCCACAGGGACCGCTATGGCTACACCTTC. This translates into CASSSHRDRYGYTF. V gene TRBV11-2 combines with J gene TRBJ1-2; a possible D gene is TRBD1 (6 bases). Germline CDR1 and CDR2: SGHAT and FQNNGV. This CDR3 contains 14 residues. Trimming pared 4 bases from V and 4 bases from J, leaving 13 bases between.

The chain links TRBV6-6 to TRBJ1-1; TRBD1 matches at 7 bases. V gave up 5 bases and J gave up 7 bases; unmatched junction bases: 22. The CDR3 loop spans 18 amino acids. Germline-derived CDR1 and CDR2 are MNHNY and SVGAGI (reference sequence). CDR3 DNA sequence: TGTGCCAGCAGTCACGAGACAGGGCCTCTTATCGGCCCCAATGAAGCTTTCTTT. Translated: CASSHETGPLIGPNEAFF.

The V gene is TRBV7-9, the J gene TRBJ2-5; D may be TRBD1 (6 bases). This CDR3 is 13 amino acids long. Deletions cut 4 bases from V and 5 bases from J, with 11 bases between. CDR1 is SEHNR, CDR2 FQNEAQ, per germline (reference sequence). CDR3 in amino acids: CASSSTGSETQYF. CDR3 in DNA: TGTGCCAGCAGCTCCACAGGGAGTGAGACCCAGTACTTC.

The chain recombines TRBV7-2 with TRBJ2-5; 12 bases are shared with TRBD2. Germline V lookup: CDR1 SGHTA, CDR2 FQGNSA. Losses at the gene ends were 5 bases for V and 0 bases for J; bases not matched to a gene: 4. CDR3 size: 16 residues. The DNA of the CDR3 is TGTGCCAGCAGCGCCAGACTAGCGGGAGACCAAGAGACCCAGTACTTC. Its protein product is CASSARLAGDQETQYF.

This clone was recorded once. The DNA for the CDR3 is TGTGCCAGCAGTGAAACTAGTTGGGGAACGGCGGATTCACCCCTCCACTTT. This codes for CASSETSWGTADSPLHF. This chain links TRBV6-1 with TRBJ1-6; D call uncertain. This CDR3 region has 17 residues. With 2 bases removed from V and 8 bases from J, the gap between germline ends came to 19 bases. CDR1 MNHNS and CDR2 SASEGT come from the germline V gene.

The CDR3, as DNA: TGCAGCGTTCGTAGGGGATCTTACGAGCAGTACTTC. It yields the protein CSVRRGSYEQYF. The chain uses TRBV29-1 and TRBJ2-7; D is perhaps TRBD1 (5 bases). V was clipped by 5 bases and J by 4 bases, with 12 bases between them. The V gene's germline CDR1 is SQVTM and CDR2 ANQGSEA. There are 12 residues in the CDR3.

The J gene is TRBJ1-5, the V gene TRBV2; 7 bases align to TRBD1. This CDR3 contains 15 residues. V lost 7 bases and J lost 4; bases outside the gene matches: 10. Germline V gene data show CDR1 as SNHLY and CDR2 as FYNNEI. CDR3 in DNA: TGTGCCAGCAAGCTAGAGGGGGCGCGAAATCAGCCCCAGCATTTT. Translating gives CASKLEGARNQPQHF.

In this sample, this clone turned up once. The V gene is TRBV11-2, the J gene TRBJ2-3, with D perhaps TRBD1 (9 bases). The CDR3 has 17 amino acids. Trimming took 4 bases from V and 4 from J, leaving 21 bases between them. Germline values: CDR1 SGHAT, CDR2 FQNNGV. CDR3 nucleotides: TGTGCCAGCAGCTCACGGGAGGGACAGGGTAGGCCAGATACGCAGTATTTT. It specifies CASSSREGQGRPDTQYF.

The gene calls are TRBV24-1 and TRBJ2-5, with D tentatively TRBD2 (7 bases). Trimming took 7 bases from V and 0 from J, leaving 11 bases between them. The CDR3 is made up of 14 amino acids. The V gene's germline CDR1 is KGHDR and CDR2 SFDVKD. CDR3: CATSGGPHQETQYF. CDR3 bases: TGTGCCACCAGCGGGGGGCCCCACCAAGAGACCCAGTACTTC.

The genes are TRBV3-1 (or the pseudogene TRBV3-2) and TRBJ2-5; D is uncertain. Trimming shortened V by 1 base and J by 5 bases, and 14 bases separated the two germline ends. The CDR3 length is 15 residues. The germline CDR1 and CDR2 sequences are LGHDT and YNNKEL (reference sequence). CDR3 nucleotide sequence: TGTGCCAGCAGCCAAGGGCCGGGTGCCCGCGAGACCCAGTACTTC. Protein: CASSQGPGARETQYF.

This clone is a singleton in its sample. The rearrangement uses TRBV28 and TRBJ1-4; 7 bases line up with TRBD1. The CDR3 is 15 amino acids. With V trimmed by 5 bases and J by 6 bases, 9 bases remained unmatched. The germline CDR1 and CDR2 sequences are MDHEN and SYDVKM. The CDR3 region is CASSPGQDIYEKLFF. The DNA for the CDR3 is TGTGCCAGCAGTCCCGGACAGGACATTTATGAAAAACTGTTTTTT.